This record covers a single T cell receptor (beta chain). This sample stems from a study of blood T cell repertoires in COVID-19. On the study more broadly: COVID-19 samples from acute and convalescent phases originated in the United States, Italy and Spain. T cells, B-cell-depleted T cells, or PBMCs provided the cDNA or gDNA that served as material.

The CDR3 runs to 15 residues. Trimming cost V 0 bases and J 3 bases, with 12 bases left between them. CDR1 is LGHNA and CDR2 is YNFKEQ in the germline V gene. Per the study methods: The authors estimated nucleated cell counts from reference gene primer amplification. Repertoires were generated with immunoSEQ multiplex PCR, while TCRdb's copy carries only in-frame clones and drops some. That table supplies the V and J calls and clone size; D and trimming were determined from the DNA. The sample contains a few hundred thousand clones, around 89% of which appear only once. Material for sequencing was peripheral blood. The chain joins TRBV4-2 to TRBJ2-7; D uncertain. This TCR was sampled from a man aged 40-49 years with acute or convalescent COVID-19. Here the CDR3 DNA reads TGTGCCAGCAGCCAAGAGCAGGTCAACCTCTACGAGCAGTACTTC. Translation: CASSQEQVNLYEQYF.